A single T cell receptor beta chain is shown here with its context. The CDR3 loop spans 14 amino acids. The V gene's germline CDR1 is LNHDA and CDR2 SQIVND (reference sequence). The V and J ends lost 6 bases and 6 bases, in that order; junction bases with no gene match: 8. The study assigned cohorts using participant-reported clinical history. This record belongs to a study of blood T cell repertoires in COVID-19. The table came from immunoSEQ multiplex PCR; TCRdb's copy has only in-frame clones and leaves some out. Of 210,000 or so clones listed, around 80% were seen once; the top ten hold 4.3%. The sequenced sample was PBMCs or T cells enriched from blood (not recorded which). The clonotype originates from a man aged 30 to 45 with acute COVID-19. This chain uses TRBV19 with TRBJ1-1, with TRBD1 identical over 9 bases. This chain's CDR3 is CASSTSTGGSEAFF. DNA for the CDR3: TGTGCCAGTAGCACCTCAACAGGGGGCTCTGAAGCTTTCTTT.